The 9 T cell receptor beta chains in this list originate from one sample, sequenced in a study of control samples from healthy donors and cancer patients. The protocol was immunoSEQ multiplex PCR, while the TCRdb copy is restricted to in-frame clones and leaves out a portion. This table has about 84,000 clones, around 83% appearing once. The source material was PBMCs. These receptors were taken from a man in his sixties with head and neck cancer.

This clone was observed a few times. The chain uses TRBV7-9 and TRBJ2-5; D call uncertain. Trimming left V 1 base short and J 3 bases short, with 18 bases between. Germline V gene sequence: CDR1 SEHNR, CDR2 FQNEAQ (reference sequence). This CDR3 has 17 residues. CDR3 loop: CASSLVEYWAKKETQYF. The CDR3 DNA reads TGTGCCAGCAGCTTAGTAGAGTATTGGGCTAAGAAAGAGACCCAGTACTTC. The variable domain in full, with the rest retrieved from reference TRBV7-9 and TRBJ2-5, is DTGVSQNPRHKITKRGQNVTFRCDPISEHNRLYWYRQTLGQGPEFLTYFQNEAQLEKSRLLSDRFSAERPKGSFSTLEIQRTEQGDSAMYLCASSLVEYWAKKETQYFGPGTRLLVL.

The V and J genes are TRBV5-1 and TRBJ1-2; D gene ambiguous. Germline-derived CDR1 and CDR2 are SGHRS and YFSETQ. Trimming cost V 2 bases and J 4 bases, with 12 bases left between them. This CDR3 spans 14 amino acids. CDR3 sequence (DNA): TGCGCCAGCAGCTTAAATCGGGAACGCTATGGCTACACCTTC. This translates into CASSLNRERYGYTF.

Remarks on this clone: Other DNA sequences in the same sample also yield this CDR3. V usage is TRBV6-2 or TRBV6-3 and J usage is TRBJ2-3; no clear D. This CDR3 spans 12 amino acids. V lost 0 bases, J lost 6 bases, and 4 bases lay in between. The germline gives CDR1 MNHEY, CDR2 SVGEGT. DNA of the CDR3: TGTGCCAGCAGTTACTCGAAGGATACGCAGTATTTT. Protein sequence: CASSYSKDTQYF.

The chain employs TRBV5-1 and TRBJ2-5, with TRBD1 identical over 9 bases. CDR3 size: 15 residues. Looked up from germline, CDR1 is SGHRS and CDR2 is YFSETQ. The J segment lost 3 bases and the V segment lost 0 bases, leaving 3 bases of the junction unmatched. CDR3 nucleotide sequence: TGCGCCAGCAGCTTGGGGGGACAGGGAAAAGAGACCCAGTACTTC. Its translation is CASSLGGQGKETQYF.

The CDR3 DNA sequence: TGTGCCAGCAGTTATGGGGGGGGAAATGAAAAACTGTTTTTT. Residues: CASSYGGGNEKLFF. The rearrangement uses TRBV6-1 and TRBJ1-4, with D perhaps TRBD1 (5 bases). This CDR3 region has 14 residues. With 5 bases removed from V and 5 bases from J, the gap between germline ends came to 12 bases. The V gene's germline CDR1 is MNHNS and CDR2 SASEGT.

About this clone itself: Other DNA sequences within the sample encode an identical CDR3. This rearrangement joins TRBV18 to TRBJ1-5; unclear D gene. V lost 2 bases and J lost 4, with 6 bases in between. The CDR3 extends over 13 amino acids. Germline-derived CDR1 and CDR2 are KGHSH and LQKENI. The CDR3 sequence is CASSPGENQPQHF. CDR3 sequence (DNA): TGTGCCAGCTCACCAGGAGAAAATCAGCCCCAGCATTTT.

This clone was seen more than once but under ten times. Different DNA sequences within this sample yield the same CDR3. The V gene is TRBV3-1 (or the pseudogene TRBV3-2), the J gene TRBJ1-2; weak D call: TRBD1 (6 bases). Trimming stripped 0 bases from V and 7 bases from J, with 12 bases between. The CDR3 has 14 amino acids. Germline V CDR1 and CDR2: LGHDT, YNNKEL (reference sequence). The DNA of the CDR3 is TGTGCCAGCAGCCAAGATCAGGGGCGCACTGGCTACACCTTC. It encodes CASSQDQGRTGYTF.

By share, this clone counts as medium-sized. This chain connects TRBV7-9 to TRBJ1-3, with a possible D match to TRBD1 (6 bases). Germline CDR1 is SEHNR and CDR2 is FQNEAQ (reference sequence). The CDR3 length is 18 residues. Deletions cut 4 bases from V and 0 bases from J, with 19 bases between. The CDR3 is CASSSRGAGARSGNTIYF. The CDR3 nucleotides read TGTGCCAGCAGCTCCCGGGGGGCAGGGGCCCGCTCTGGAAACACCATATATTTT.

This chain joins TRBV2 and TRBJ1-5; tentatively, D is TRBD1 (6 bases). The V gene lost 6 bases and the J gene lost 4 bases, with 19 bases spanning the gap. From germline, CDR1 is SNHLY and CDR2 FYNNEI. This CDR3 spans 16 amino acids. The CDR3 loop is CASSGRTGQGNQPQHF. For the CDR3, the DNA is TGTGCCAGCAGCGGACGGACGGGGCAGGGGAATCAGCCCCAGCATTTT.